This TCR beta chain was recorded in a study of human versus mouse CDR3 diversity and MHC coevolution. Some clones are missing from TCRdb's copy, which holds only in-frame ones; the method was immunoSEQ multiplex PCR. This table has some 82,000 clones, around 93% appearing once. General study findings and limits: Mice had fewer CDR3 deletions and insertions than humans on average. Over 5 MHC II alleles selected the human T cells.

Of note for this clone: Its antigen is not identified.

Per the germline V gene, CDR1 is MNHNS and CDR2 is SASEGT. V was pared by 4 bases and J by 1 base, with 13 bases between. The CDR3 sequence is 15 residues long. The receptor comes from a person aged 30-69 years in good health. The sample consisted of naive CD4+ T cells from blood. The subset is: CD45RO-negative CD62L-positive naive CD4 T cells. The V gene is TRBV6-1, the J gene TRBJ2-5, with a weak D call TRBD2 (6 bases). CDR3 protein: CASSGLDSFQETQYF. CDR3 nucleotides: TGTGCCAGCAGTGGACTAGACAGCTTCCAAGAGACCCAGTACTTC.